Listed below are T cell receptor beta chains from one sample, sequenced in a study of T cell responses to AZD1222 COVID-19 vaccine. Clones were sequenced by immunoSEQ multiplex PCR, and TCRdb holds only the in-frame ones, with some missing. This repertoire shows some 150,000 clones, approximately 88% found once; its top ten account for around 15%. The material was peripheral blood, obtained on day 0 of AZD1222 vaccination. The receptors here all came from an adult in good health. Both conserved end residues are part of each CDR3. The D gene is left open where the match is weak. Size values are once, few and many counts, or a class for expanded clones, and some rows have none.

j_call,clone_size,v_call,d_call,cdr3_aa,cdr3_nt
TRBJ2-1,NA,TRBV7-3,NA,CASRPELDEQFF,TGTGCCAGCAGGCCTGAGTTGGATGAGCAGTTCTTC
TRBJ2-2,NA,TRBV18,TRBD2,CASSPMTSGSTGELFF,TGTGCCAGCTCACCGATGACTAGCGGGTCGACCGGGGAGCTGTTTTTT
TRBJ1-1,NA,TRBV12-5,NA,CASGPVSLGLDTEAFF,TGTGCTAGTGGCCCCGTCTCCTTGGGATTGGACACTGAAGCTTTCTTT
TRBJ1-4,NA,TRBV5-4,TRBD1,CASSLQQGGEKLFF,TGTGCCAGCAGCTTGCAACAGGGGGGCGAAAAACTGTTTTTT
TRBJ1-2,NA,TRBV6-2/TRBV6-3,TRBD1,CASSPSQGYYGYTF,TGTGCCAGCAGTCCGTCACAGGGGTACTATGGCTACACCTTC
TRBJ1-1,NA,TRBV19,NA,CASSIPGGRNTEAFF,TGTGCCAGTAGTATACCGGGAGGGCGCAACACTGAAGCTTTCTTT
TRBJ1-4,NA,TRBV28,NA,CASSLGAGVNEKLFF,TGTGCCAGCAGTTTAGGGGCCGGGGTTAATGAAAAACTGTTTTTT
TRBJ2-5,once,TRBV14,TRBD2,CASSQEYAGGPLQETQYF,TGTGCCAGCAGCCAAGAGTACGCGGGGGGGCCACTTCAAGAGACCCAGTACTTC
TRBJ2-7,NA,TRBV5-1,NA,CASSLRADPYEQYF,TGCGCCAGCAGCTTGAGGGCGGATCCCTACGAGCAGTACTTC
TRBJ1-1,NA,TRBV11-3,NA,CASSLDGGTSKAFF,TGTGCCAGCAGCTTAGATGGGGGGACAAGTAAAGCTTTCTTT
TRBJ2-3,NA,TRBV6-2/TRBV6-3,NA,CASSGSGPDTQYF,TGTGCCAGCAGCGGTAGCGGACCAGATACGCAGTATTTT
TRBJ1-6,NA,TRBV5-1,NA,CASSLEQGSSPLHF,TGCGCCAGCAGCTTGGAGCAGGGTTCATCACCCCTCCACTTT
TRBJ1-1,NA,TRBV30,TRBD1,CAWSVRDRLFNTEAFF,TGTGCCTGGAGTGTACGGGACAGGCTATTCAACACTGAAGCTTTCTTT
TRBJ1-1,NA,TRBV5-1,TRBD1,CASSLSRGFTEAFF,TGCGCCAGCAGCTTGTCCAGGGGGTTCACTGAAGCTTTCTTT
TRBJ2-3,once,TRBV29-1,NA,CSVQRRGAGADTQYF,TGCAGCGTTCAGAGGCGTGGCGCCGGGGCAGATACGCAGTATTTT
TRBJ1-2,NA,TRBV10-1,NA,CATRNQATWGFHF,TGCGCCACCAGAAACCAGGCAACCTGGGGATTCCACTTC
TRBJ1-5,NA,TRBV18,NA,CASSTSGRDQPQHF,TGTGCCAGCTCAACGTCCGGTAGGGATCAGCCCCAGCATTTT
TRBJ1-2,NA,TRBV7-2,NA,CASSPERDHYGYTF,TGTGCCAGCAGCCCCGAAAGGGATCACTATGGCTACACCTTC
TRBJ1-6,NA,TRBV21-1,NA,CASSPGQGTRSPLHF,TGTGCCAGCAGCCCGGGACAGGGAACACGCTCACCCCTCCACTTT
TRBJ1-1,NA,TRBV5-1,NA,CASSPREGGNTEAFF,TGCGCCAGCAGCCCCCGCGAAGGGGGAAACACTGAAGCTTTCTTT
TRBJ1-3,NA,TRBV7-2,NA,CASSPLPAGPGNTIYF,TGTGCCAGCAGTCCCCTTCCCGCAGGCCCTGGAAACACCATATATTTT
TRBJ2-5,NA,TRBV6-2/TRBV6-3,TRBD2,CASSYTGGPLETQYF,TGTGCCAGCAGTTATACGGGGGGGCCTTTAGAGACCCAGTACTTC
TRBJ2-1,NA,TRBV3-1/TRBV3-2,NA,CASSPQTGASYEQFF,TGTGCCAGCAGCCCCCAGACCGGAGCGAGCTATGAGCAGTTCTTC
TRBJ1-1,NA,TRBV19,NA,CASSIKGRDTEAFF,TGTGCCAGTAGTATTAAGGGTAGAGACACTGAAGCTTTCTTT
TRBJ1-2,NA,TRBV7-9,TRBD1,CASSRDRAAWGYTF,TGTGCCAGCAGTAGGGACAGGGCCGCCTGGGGCTACACCTTC
TRBJ1-2,once,TRBV6-5,NA,CASRPGQVNYGYTF,TGTGCCAGCCGACCCGGACAAGTTAACTATGGCTACACCTTC
TRBJ1-3,once,TRBV7-2,NA,CASSLVGVGNTIYF,TGTGCCAGCAGCTTAGTGGGAGTCGGAAACACCATATATTTT
TRBJ1-5,NA,TRBV2,TRBD1,CASRGQSQALGWHF,TGTGCCAGCAGGGGACAGTCTCAAGCCTTGGGATGGCATTTT
TRBJ2-7,NA,TRBV11-2,NA,CASSLAPLRGGYEQYF,TGTGCCAGCAGCTTAGCTCCCCTCCGAGGGGGGTACGAGCAGTACTTC
TRBJ1-5,NA,TRBV28,NA,CASSLRGAVQPQHF,TGTGCCAGCAGTTTGCGGGGGGCGGTTCAGCCCCAGCATTTT
TRBJ2-1,NA,TRBV3-1/TRBV3-2,TRBD2,CASSQDPGLWDEQFF,TGTGCCAGCAGCCAAGATCCGGGACTATGGGATGAGCAGTTCTTC
TRBJ1-2,once,TRBV5-4,TRBD1,CASSLGQGLYGYTF,TGTGCCAGCAGCTTGGGACAGGGCCTCTATGGCTACACCTTC
TRBJ1-1,NA,TRBV5-1,NA,CASSLGDGYEAFF,TGCGCCAGCAGCTTGGGGGACGGTTATGAAGCTTTCTTT
TRBJ1-5,NA,TRBV19,NA,CASSGTRNQPQHF,TGTGCCAGTAGCGGTACAAGGAATCAGCCCCAGCATTTT
TRBJ2-7,NA,TRBV5-4,NA,CASSAPGTRSYEQYF,TGTGCCAGCAGCGCCCCCGGGACTCGCTCCTACGAGCAGTACTTC
TRBJ1-2,NA,TRBV3-1/TRBV3-2,TRBD1,CASSPGGLGVYGYTF,TGTGCCAGCAGCCCAGGGGGCTTGGGGGTCTATGGCTACACCTTC
TRBJ2-7,NA,TRBV3-1/TRBV3-2,NA,CASSHGHWPSYEQYF,TGTGCCAGCAGCCATGGACACTGGCCATCCTACGAGCAGTACTTC
TRBJ1-3,few,TRBV7-2,TRBD1,CASSSAGQGAEGNTIYF,TGTGCCAGCAGCTCCGCCGGGCAGGGGGCGGAAGGAAACACCATATATTTT
TRBJ1-1,NA,TRBV3-1/TRBV3-2,TRBD1,CASKNRGAFQAFF,TGTGCCAGCAAGAACAGGGGGGCTTTCCAAGCTTTCTTT
TRBJ2-3,NA,TRBV28,TRBD2,CASSLGGGGKTDTQYF,TGTGCCAGCAGTTTAGGCGGGGGAGGGAAAACAGATACGCAGTATTTT
TRBJ2-7,NA,TRBV28,NA,CASSFQGREQYF,TGTGCCAGCAGTTTTCAGGGGAGGGAGCAGTACTTC
TRBJ2-5,NA,TRBV2,NA,CASSEASRDSYRKETQYF,TGTGCCAGCAGTGAAGCAAGCAGGGACTCCTACCGCAAAGAGACCCAGTACTTC
TRBJ2-1,NA,TRBV6-5,NA,CASRTGTLAYNEQFF,TGTGCCAGCAGAACAGGGACCCTCGCCTACAATGAGCAGTTCTTC